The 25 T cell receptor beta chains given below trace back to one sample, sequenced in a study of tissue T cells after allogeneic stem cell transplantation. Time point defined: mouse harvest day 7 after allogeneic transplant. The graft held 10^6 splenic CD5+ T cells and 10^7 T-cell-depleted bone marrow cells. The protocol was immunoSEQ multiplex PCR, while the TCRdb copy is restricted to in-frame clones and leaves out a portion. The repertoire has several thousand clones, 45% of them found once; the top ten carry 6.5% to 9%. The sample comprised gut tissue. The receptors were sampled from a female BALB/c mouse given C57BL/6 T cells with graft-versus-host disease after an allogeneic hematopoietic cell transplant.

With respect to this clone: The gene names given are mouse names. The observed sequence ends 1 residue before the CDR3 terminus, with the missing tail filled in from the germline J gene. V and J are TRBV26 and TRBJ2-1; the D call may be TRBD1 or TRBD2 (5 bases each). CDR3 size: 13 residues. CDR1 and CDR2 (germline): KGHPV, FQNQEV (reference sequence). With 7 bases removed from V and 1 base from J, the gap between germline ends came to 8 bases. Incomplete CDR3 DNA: TGTGCCAGCATCCGGGACAACTATGCTGAGCAGTTC. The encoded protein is CASIRDNYAEQF. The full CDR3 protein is CASIRDNYAEQFF.

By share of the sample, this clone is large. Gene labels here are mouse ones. Here the CDR3 reads CASSQNISNERLFF. The covered CDR3 bases are TGTGCTAGCAGTCAAAATATTTCCAACGAAAGATTATTT. The gene calls are TRBV21 and TRBJ1-4; D is uncertain. Read coverage stops 1 residue before the CDR3 terminus; the germline J gene supplies the remainder. TRBV21 is an open reading frame, and its role is uncertain. With 2 bases removed from V and 0 bases from J, the gap between germline ends came to 4 bases. CDR3 size: 14 residues.

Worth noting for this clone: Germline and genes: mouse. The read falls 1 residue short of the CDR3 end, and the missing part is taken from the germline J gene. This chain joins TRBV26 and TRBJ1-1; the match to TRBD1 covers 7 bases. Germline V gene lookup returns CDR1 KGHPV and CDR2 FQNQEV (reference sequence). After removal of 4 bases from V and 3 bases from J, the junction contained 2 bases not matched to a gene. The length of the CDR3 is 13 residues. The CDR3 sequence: CASSRQGDTEVFF. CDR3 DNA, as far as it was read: TGTGCCAGCAGTCGACAGGGAGACACAGAAGTCTTC.

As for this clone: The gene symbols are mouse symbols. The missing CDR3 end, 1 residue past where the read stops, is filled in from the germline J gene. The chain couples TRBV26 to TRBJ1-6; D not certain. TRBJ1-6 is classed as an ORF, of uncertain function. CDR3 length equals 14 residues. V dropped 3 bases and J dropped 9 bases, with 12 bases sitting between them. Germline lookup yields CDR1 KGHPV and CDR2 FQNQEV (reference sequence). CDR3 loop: CASSLWGKGSPLYF. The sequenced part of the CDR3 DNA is TGTGCCAGCAGTCTTTGGGGAAAGGGTTCGCCCCTCTAC.

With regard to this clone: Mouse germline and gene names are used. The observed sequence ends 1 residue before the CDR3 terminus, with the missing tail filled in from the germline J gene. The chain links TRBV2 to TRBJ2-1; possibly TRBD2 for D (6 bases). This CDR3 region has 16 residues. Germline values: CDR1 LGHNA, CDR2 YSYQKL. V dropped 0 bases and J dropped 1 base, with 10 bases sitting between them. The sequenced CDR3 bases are TGTGCCAGCAGCCAAGAAGCTGGGGCAAACTATGCTGAGCAGTTC. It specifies CASSQEAGANYAEQF. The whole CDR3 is CASSQEAGANYAEQFF.

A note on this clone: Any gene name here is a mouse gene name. The CDR3 sequence is CGARDRAGGTEVFF. The covered CDR3 bases are TGTGGTGCTAGGGATCGGGCAGGGGGCACAGAAGTCTTC. This rearrangement joins TRBV20 to TRBJ1-1; 7 nucleotides match TRBD1. The read finishes 1 residue shy of the CDR3 end, and the germline J gene is used to complete it. There are 14 residues in the CDR3. The germline CDR1 and CDR2 sequences are GFQATS and STVNSAI. V was clipped by 0 bases and J by 4 bases; unmatched bases: 5.

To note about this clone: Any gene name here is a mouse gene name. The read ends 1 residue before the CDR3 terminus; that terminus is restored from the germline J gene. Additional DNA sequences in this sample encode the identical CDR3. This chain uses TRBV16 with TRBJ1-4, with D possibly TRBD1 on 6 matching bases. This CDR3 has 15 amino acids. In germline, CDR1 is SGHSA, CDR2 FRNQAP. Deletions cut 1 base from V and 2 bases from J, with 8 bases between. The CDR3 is CASSLGGTSNERLFF. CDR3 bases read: TGTGCAAGCAGCTTAGGGGGGACATCCAACGAAAGATTATTT.

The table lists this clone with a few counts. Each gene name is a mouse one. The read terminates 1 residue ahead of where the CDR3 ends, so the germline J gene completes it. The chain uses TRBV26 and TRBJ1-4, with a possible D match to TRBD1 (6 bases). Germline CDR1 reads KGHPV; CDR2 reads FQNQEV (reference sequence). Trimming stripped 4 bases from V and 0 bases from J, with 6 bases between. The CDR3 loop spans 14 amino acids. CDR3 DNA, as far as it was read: TGTGCCAGCAGTCGACAGGTTTCCAACGAAAGATTATTT. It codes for CASSRQVSNERLF. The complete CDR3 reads CASSRQVSNERLFF. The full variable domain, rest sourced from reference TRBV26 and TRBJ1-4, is NSKVIQTPRYLVKGQGQKAKMRCIPEKGHPVVFWYQQNKNNEFKFLINFQNQEVLQQIDMTEKRFSAECPSNSPCSLEIQSSEAGDSALYLCASSRQVSNERLFFGHGTKLSVL.

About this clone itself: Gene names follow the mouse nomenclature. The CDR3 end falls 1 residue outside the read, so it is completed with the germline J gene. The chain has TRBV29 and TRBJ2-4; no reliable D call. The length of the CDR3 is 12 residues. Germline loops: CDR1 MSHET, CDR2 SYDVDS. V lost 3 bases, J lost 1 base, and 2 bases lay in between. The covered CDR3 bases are TGTGCTAGCAGTTTGGGTCAAAACACCTTGTAC. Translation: CASSLGQNTLY. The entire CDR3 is CASSLGQNTLYF.

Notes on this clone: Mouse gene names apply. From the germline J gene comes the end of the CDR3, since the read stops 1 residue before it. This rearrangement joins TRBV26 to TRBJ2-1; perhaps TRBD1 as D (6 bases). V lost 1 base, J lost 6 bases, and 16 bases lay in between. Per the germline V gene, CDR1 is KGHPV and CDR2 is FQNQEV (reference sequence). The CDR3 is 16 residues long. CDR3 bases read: TGTGCCAGCAGTCTGTACGGGGCAGGGGATGGTGCTGAGCAGTTC. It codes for CASSLYGAGDGAEQF. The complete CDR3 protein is CASSLYGAGDGAEQFF.

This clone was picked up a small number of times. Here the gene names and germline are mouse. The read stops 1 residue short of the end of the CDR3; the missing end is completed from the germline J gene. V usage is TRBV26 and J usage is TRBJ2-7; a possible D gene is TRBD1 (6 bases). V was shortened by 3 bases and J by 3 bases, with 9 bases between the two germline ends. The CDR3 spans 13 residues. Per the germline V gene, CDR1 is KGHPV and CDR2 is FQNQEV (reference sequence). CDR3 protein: CASSLRGIYEQYF. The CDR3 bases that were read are TGTGCCAGCAGTCTTAGGGGGATCTATGAACAGTAC. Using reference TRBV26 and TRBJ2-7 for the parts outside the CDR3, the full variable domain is NSKVIQTPRYLVKGQGQKAKMRCIPEKGHPVVFWYQQNKNNEFKFLINFQNQEVLQQIDMTEKRFSAECPSNSPCSLEIQSSEAGDSALYLCASSLRGIYEQYFGPGTRLTVL.

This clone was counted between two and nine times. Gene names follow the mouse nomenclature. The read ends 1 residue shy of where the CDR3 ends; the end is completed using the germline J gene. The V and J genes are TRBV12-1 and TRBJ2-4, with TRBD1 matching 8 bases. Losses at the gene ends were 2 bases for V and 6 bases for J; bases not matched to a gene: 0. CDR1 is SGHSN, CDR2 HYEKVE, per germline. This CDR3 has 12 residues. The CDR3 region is CASSRDRNTLYF. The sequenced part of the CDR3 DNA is TGTGCCAGCTCTCGGGACAGGAACACCTTGTAC.

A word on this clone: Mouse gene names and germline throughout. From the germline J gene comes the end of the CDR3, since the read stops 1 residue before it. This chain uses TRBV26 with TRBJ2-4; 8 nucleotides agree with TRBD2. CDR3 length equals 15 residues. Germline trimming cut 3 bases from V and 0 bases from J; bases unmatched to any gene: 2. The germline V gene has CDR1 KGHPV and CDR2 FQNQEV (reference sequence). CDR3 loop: CASSLLGASQNTLYF. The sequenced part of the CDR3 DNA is TGTGCCAGCAGTCTACTGGGGGCGAGTCAAAACACCTTGTAC.

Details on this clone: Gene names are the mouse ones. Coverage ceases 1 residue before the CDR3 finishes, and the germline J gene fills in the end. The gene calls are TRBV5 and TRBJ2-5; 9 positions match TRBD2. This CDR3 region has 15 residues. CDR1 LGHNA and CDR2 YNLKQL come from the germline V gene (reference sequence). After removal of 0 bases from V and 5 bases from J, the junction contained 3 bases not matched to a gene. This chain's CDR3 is CASSQDWGGGDTQYF. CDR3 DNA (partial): TGTGCCAGCAGCCAAGATTGGGGGGGCGGAGACACCCAGTAC.

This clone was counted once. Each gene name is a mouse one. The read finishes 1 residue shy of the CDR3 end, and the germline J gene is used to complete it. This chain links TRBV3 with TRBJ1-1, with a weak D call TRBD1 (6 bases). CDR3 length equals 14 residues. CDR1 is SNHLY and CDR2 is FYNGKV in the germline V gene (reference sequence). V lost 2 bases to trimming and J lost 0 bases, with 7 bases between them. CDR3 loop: CASSLQGTNTEVFF. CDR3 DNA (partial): TGTGCCAGCAGCTTACAGGGGACAAACACAGAAGTCTTC.

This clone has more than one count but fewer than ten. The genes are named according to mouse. The CDR3 loop reads CSSSPRLGYEQYF. CDR3 bases read: TGCTCCAGCAGTCCTCGACTGGGGTATGAACAGTAC. The chain couples TRBV23 to TRBJ2-7; no DNA check was done on the table's D call, TRBD2. The read ends 1 residue before the CDR3 terminus; that terminus is restored from the germline J gene. This CDR3 has 13 residues. Germline V lookup: CDR1 KGHTA, CDR2 FQNQQP.

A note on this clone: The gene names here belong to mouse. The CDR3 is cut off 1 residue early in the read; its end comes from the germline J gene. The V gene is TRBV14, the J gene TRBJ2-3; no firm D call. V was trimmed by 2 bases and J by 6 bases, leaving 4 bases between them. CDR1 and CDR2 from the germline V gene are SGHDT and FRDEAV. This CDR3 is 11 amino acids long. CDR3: CASSLAETLYF. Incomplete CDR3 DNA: TGTGCCAGCAGTTTAGCGGAAACGCTGTAT.

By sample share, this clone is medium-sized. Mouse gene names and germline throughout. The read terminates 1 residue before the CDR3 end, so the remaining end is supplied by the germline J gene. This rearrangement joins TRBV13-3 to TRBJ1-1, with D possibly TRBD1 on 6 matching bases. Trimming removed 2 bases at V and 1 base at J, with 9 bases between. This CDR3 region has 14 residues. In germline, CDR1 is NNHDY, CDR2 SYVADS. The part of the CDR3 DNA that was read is TGTGCCAGCAGTGACCCAGGGGTAAACACAGAAGTCTTC. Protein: CASSDPGVNTEVF. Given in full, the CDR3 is CASSDPGVNTEVFF.

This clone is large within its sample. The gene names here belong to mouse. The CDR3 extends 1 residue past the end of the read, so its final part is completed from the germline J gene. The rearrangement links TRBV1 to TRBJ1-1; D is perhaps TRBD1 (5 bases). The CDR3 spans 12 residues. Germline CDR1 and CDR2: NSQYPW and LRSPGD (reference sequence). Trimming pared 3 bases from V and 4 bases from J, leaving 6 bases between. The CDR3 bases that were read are TGCACCTGCAGTGCTGGGACCACAGAAGTCTTC. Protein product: CTCSAGTTEVF. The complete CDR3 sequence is CTCSAGTTEVFF.

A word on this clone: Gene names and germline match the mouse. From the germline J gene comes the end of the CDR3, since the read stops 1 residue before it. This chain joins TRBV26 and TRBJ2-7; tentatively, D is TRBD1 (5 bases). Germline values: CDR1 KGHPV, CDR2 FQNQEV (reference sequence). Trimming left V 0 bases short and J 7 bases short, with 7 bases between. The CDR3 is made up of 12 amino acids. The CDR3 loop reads CASSLSGEEQYF. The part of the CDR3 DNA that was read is TGTGCCAGCAGTCTGTCAGGGGAGGAACAGTAC. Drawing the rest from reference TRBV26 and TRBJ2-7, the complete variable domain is NSKVIQTPRYLVKGQGQKAKMRCIPEKGHPVVFWYQQNKNNEFKFLINFQNQEVLQQIDMTEKRFSAECPSNSPCSLEIQSSEAGDSALYLCASSLSGEEQYFGPGTRLTVL.

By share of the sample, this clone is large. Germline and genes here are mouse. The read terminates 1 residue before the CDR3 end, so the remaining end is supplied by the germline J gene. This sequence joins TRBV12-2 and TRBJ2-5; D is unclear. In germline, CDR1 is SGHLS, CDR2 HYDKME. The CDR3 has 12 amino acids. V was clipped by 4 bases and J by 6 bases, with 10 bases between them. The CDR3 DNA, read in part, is TGTGCCAGCTCAATTCGAGGGGACACCCAGTAC. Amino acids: CASSIRGDTQY. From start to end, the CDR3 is CASSIRGDTQYF.

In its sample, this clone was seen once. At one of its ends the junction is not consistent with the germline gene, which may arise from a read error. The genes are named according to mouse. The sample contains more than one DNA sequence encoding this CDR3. The CDR3 bases that were read are TGCACCTGCAGTGCACGTGACAACTACGCTGAGCAGTTC. This translates into CTCSARDNYAEQF. The CDR3, in full, reads CTCSARDNYAEQFF. The chain carries TRBV1 and TRBJ2-1, with D unclear. The DNA ends 1 residue before the CDR3 does, and the rest of the CDR3 is filled in from the germline J gene. Looked up from germline, CDR1 is NSQYPW and CDR2 is LRSPGD (reference sequence). The CDR3 contains 14 residues. Filled out from reference TRBV1 and TRBJ2-1, the complete variable domain reads VTLLEQNPRWRLVPRGQAVNLRCILKNSQYPWMSWYQQDLQKQLQWLFTLRSPGDKEVKSLPGADYLATRVTDTELRLQVANMSQGRTLYCTCSARDNYAEQFFGPGTRLTVL.

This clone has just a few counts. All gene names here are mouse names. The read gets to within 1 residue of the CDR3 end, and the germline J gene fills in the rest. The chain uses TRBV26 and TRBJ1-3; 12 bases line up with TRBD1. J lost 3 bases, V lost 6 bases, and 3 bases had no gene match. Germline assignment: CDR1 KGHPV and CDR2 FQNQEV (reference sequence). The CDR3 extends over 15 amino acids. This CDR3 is CASSRDRGLGNTLYF. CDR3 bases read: TGTGCCAGCAGCAGGGACAGGGGGCTTGGAAATACGCTCTAT.

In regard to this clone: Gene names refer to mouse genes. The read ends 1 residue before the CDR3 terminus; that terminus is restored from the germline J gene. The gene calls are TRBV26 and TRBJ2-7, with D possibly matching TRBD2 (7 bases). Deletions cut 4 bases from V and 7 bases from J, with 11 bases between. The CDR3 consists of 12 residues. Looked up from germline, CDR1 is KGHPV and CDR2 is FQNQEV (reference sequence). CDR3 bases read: TGTGCCAGCAGTCGAGGGGGGCAGGAACAGTAC. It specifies CASSRGGQEQY. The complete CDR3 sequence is CASSRGGQEQYF. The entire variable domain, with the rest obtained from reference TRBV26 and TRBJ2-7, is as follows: NSKVIQTPRYLVKGQGQKAKMRCIPEKGHPVVFWYQQNKNNEFKFLINFQNQEVLQQIDMTEKRFSAECPSNSPCSLEIQSSEAGDSALYLCASSRGGQEQYFGPGTRLTVL.

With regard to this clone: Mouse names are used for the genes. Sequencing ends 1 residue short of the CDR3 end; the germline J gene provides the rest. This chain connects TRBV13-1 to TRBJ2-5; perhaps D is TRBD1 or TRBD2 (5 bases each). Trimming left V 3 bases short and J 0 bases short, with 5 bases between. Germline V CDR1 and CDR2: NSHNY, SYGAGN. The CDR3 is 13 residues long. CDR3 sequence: CASSGGNQDTQYF. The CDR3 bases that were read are TGTGCCAGCAGTGGGGGGAACCAAGACACCCAGTAC.